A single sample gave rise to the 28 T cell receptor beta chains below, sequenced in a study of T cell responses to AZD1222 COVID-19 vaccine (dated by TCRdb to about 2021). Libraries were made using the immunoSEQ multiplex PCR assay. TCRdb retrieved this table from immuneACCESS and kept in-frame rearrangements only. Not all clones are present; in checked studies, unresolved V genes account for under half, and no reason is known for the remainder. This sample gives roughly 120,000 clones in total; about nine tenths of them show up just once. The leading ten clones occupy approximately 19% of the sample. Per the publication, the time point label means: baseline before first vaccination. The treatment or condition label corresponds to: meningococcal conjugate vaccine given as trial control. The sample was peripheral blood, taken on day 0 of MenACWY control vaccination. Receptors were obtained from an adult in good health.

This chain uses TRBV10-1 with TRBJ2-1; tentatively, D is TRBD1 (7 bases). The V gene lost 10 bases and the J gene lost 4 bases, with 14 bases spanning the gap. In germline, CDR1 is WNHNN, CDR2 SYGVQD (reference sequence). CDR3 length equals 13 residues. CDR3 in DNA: TGCGCCACCTACAGGGGACTTTACAATGAGCAGTTCTTC. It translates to CATYRGLYNEQFF.

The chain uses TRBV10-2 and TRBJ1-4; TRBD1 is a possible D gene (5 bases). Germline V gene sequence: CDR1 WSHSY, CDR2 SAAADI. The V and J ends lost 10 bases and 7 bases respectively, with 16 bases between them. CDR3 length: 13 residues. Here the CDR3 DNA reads TGCGCCACCCGGGCCGGGGGAGCTGAAAAACTGTTTTTT. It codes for CATRAGGAEKLFF.

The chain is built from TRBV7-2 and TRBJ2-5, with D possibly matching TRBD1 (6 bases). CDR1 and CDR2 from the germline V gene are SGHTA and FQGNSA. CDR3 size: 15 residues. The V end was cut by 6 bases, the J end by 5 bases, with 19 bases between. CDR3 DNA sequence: TGTGCCAGCAGATCCCAGGGGTTAGTGCGGGAGACCCAGTACTTC. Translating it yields CASRSQGLVRETQYF. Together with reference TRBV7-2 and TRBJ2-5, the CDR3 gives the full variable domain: GAGVSQSPSNKVTEKGKDVELRCDPISGHTALYWYRQSLGQGLEFLIYFQGNSAPDKSGLPSDRFSAERTGGSVSTLTIQRTQQEDSAVYLCASRSQGLVRETQYFGPGTRLLVL.

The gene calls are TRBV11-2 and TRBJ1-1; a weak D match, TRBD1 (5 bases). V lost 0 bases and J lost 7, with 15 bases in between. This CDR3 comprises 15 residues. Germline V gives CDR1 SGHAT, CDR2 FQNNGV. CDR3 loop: CASSLDRSRGGEAFF. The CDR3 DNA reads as TGTGCCAGCAGCTTAGACCGGAGCCGTGGGGGTGAAGCTTTCTTT.

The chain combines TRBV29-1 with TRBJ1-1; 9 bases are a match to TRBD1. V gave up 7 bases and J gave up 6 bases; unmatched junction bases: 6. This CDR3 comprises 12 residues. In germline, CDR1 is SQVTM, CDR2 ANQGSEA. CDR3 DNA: TGCAGCGCGGGACAGGGAGGGTCTGAAGCTTTCTTT. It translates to CSAGQGGSEAFF.

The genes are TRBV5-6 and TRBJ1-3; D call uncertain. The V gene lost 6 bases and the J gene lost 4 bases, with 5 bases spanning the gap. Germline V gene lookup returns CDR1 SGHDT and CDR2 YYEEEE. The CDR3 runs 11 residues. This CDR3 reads CASTGGNTIYF. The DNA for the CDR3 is TGTGCCAGCACTGGGGGAAACACCATATATTTT.

The CDR3 nucleotides are TGTGCCACCAGTGATTCGTCAGTCAATCAGCCCCAGCATTTT. Protein: CATSDSSVNQPQHF. The chain joins TRBV24-1 to TRBJ1-5; D gene ambiguous. Germline lookup yields CDR1 KGHDR and CDR2 SFDVKD. V shed 2 bases and J shed 3 bases, with 7 bases lying between them. CDR3 length: 14 residues.

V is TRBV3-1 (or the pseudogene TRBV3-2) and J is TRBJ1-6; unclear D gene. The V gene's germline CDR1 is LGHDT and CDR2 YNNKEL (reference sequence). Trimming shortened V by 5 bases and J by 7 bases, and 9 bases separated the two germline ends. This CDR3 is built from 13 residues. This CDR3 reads CASSSYQNSPLHF. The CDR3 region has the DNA TGTGCCAGCAGCTCATATCAAAATTCACCCCTCCACTTT.

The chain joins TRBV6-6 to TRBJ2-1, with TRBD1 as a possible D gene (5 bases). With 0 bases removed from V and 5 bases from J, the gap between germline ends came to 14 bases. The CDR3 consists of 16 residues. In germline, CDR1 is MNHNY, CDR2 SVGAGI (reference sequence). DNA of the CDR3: TGTGCCAGCAGTTACTCATGGACACCAACCGACAATGAGCAGTTCTTC. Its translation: CASSYSWTPTDNEQFF.

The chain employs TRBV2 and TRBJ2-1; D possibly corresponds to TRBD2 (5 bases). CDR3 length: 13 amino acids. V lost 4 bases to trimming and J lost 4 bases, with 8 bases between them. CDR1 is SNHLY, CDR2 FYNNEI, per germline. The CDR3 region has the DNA TGTGCCAGCAGTGCCAGAGGGTACAATGAGCAGTTCTTC. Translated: CASSARGYNEQFF.

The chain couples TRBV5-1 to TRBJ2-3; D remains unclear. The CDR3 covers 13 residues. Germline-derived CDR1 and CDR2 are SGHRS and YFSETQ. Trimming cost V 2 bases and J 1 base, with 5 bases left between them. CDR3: CASSLPGTDTQYF. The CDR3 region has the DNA TGCGCCAGCAGCTTACCCGGCACAGATACGCAGTATTTT.

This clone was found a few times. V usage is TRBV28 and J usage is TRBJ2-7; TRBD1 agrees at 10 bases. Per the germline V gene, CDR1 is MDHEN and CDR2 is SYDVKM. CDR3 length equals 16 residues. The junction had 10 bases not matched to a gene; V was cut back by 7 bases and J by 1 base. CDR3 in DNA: TGTGCCAGCATCACCCTAGGACAGGGGGGATCCTACGAGCAGTACTTC. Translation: CASITLGQGGSYEQYF.

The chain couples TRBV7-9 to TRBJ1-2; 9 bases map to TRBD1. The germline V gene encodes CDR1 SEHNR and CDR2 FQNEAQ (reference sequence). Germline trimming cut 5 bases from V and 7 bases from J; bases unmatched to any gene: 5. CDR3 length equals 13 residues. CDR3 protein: CASSRPGQGGYTF. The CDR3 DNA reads TGTGCCAGCAGCAGGCCGGGACAGGGTGGCTACACCTTC. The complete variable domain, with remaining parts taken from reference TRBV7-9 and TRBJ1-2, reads DTGVSQNPRHKITKRGQNVTFRCDPISEHNRLYWYRQTLGQGPEFLTYFQNEAQLEKSRLLSDRFSAERPKGSFSTLEIQRTEQGDSAMYLCASSRPGQGGYTFGSGTRLTVV.

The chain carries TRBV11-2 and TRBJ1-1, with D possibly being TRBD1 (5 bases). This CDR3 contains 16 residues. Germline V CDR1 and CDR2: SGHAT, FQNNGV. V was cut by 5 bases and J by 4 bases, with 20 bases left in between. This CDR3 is CASSLWGGGLRTEAFF. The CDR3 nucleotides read TGTGCCAGCAGCCTTTGGGGTGGGGGATTGCGCACTGAAGCTTTCTTT. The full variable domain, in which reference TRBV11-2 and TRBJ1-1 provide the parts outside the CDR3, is EAGVAQSPRYKIIEKRQSVAFWCNPISGHATLYWYQQILGQGPKLLIQFQNNGVVDDSQLPKDRFSAERLKGVDSTLKIQPAKLEDSAVYLCASSLWGGGLRTEAFFGQGTRLTVV.

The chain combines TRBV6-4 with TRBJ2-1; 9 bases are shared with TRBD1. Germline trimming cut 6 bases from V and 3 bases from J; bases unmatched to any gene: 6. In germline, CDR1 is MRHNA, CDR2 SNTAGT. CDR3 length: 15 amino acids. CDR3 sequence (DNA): TGTGCCAGCAGCGAGGGACAGGGAGGCTACAATGAGCAGTTCTTC. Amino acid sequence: CASSEGQGGYNEQFF.

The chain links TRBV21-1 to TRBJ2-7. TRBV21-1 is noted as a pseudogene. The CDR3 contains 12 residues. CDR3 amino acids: CASSKEAYEQYF. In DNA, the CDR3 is TGTGCCAGCAGCAAAGAGGCCTACGAGCAGTACTTC.

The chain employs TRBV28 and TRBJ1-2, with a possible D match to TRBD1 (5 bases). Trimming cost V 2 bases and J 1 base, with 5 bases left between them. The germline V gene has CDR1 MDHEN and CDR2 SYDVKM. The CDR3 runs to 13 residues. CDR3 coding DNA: TGTGCCAGCAGTTTACAGGGTAACTATGGCTACACCTTC. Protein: CASSLQGNYGYTF.

In nucleotides, the CDR3 is TGTGCCAGCAGTAGGACGTGGGAGCAGTACTTC. Its protein is CASSRTWEQYF. The chain employs TRBV12-3 or TRBV12-4 and TRBJ2-7, with D unresolved. The CDR3 runs to 11 residues. V was cut by 5 bases and J by 7 bases, with 9 bases left in between.

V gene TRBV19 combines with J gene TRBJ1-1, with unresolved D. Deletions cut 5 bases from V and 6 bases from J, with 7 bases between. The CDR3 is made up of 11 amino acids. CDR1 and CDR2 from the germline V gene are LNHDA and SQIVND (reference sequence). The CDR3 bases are TGTGCCAGTAGTTTATCGGCTGAAGCTTTCTTT. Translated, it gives CASSLSAEAFF.

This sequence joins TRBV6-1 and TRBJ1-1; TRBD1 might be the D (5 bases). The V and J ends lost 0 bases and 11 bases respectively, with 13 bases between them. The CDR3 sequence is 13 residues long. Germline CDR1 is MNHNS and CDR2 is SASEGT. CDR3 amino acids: CASSEAYGTRAFF. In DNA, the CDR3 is TGTGCCAGCAGTGAAGCATACGGGACCAGGGCTTTCTTT.

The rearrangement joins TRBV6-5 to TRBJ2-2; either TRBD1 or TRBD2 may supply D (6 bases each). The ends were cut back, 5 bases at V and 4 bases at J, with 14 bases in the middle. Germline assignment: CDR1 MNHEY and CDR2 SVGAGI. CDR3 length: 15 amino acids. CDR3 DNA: TGTGCCAGCAGTCTGACTAGGGGGAGCACCGGGGAGCTGTTTTTT. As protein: CASSLTRGSTGELFF.

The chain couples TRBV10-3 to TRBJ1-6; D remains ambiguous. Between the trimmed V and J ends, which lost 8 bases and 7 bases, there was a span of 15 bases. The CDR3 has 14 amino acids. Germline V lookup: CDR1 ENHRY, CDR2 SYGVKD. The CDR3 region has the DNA TGTGCCATCCGCGAATTGGCAGGCAATTCACCCCTCCACTTT. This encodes CAIRELAGNSPLHF.

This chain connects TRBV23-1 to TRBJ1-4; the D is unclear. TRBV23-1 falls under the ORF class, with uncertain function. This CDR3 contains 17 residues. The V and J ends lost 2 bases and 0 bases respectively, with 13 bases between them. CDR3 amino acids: CASSQPGRAATNEKLFF. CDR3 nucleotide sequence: TGCGCCAGCAGTCAACCGGGGAGGGCAGCAACTAATGAAAAACTGTTTTTT.

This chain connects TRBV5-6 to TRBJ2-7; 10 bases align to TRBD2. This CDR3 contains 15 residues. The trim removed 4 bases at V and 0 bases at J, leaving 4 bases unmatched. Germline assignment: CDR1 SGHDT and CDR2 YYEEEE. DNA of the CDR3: TGTGCCAGCAGCCAAAGACTAGCGGGCTCCTACGAGCAGTACTTC. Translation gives CASSQRLAGSYEQYF.

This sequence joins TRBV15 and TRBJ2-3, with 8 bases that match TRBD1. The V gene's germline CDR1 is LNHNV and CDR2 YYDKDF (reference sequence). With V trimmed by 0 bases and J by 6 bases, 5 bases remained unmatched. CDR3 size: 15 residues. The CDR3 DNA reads TGTGCCACCAGCAGAGAGGACCGACAGGGGGATACGCAGTATTTT. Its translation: CATSREDRQGDTQYF.

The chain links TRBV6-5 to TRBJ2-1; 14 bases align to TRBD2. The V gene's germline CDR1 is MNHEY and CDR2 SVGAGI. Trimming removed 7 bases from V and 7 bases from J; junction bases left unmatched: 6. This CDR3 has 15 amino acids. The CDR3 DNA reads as TGTGCCAGCACCTGGGGACTAGCGGGGGTGAATGAGCAGTTCTTC. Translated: CASTWGLAGVNEQFF.

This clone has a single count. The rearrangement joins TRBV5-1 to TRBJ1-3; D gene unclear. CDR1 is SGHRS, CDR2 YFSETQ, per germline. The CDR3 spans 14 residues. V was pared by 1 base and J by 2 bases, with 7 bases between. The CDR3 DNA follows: TGCGCCAGCAGCTTGCTGGGAACTGGAAACACCATATATTTT. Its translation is CASSLLGTGNTIYF.

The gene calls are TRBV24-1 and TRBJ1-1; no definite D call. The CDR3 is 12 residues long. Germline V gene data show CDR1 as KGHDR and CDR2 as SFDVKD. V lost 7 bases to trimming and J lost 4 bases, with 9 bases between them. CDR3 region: CATSNLGTEAFF. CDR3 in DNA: TGTGCCACCAGCAATTTGGGCACTGAAGCTTTCTTT.